The rows below give T cell receptor beta chains drawn from one sample of a study of regulatory T cells in long-lasting Graves disease. One entry per CDR3 protein, called by TCRdb with MiXCR from the multiplex PCR reads. This table has 350,000 to 450,000 distinct CDR3 sequences, about 15% appearing once. These records were also assigned to another study, of T cells in Graves' hyperthyroidism and ophthalmopathy.

The sequenced sample was peripheral blood mononuclear cells (PBMCs), obtained at new diagnosis, from a patient treated with antithyroid drugs. The receptors were gathered from a young woman with Graves disease. Each CDR3 is given with its conserved first and last residue. A D gene is named only where the DNA matches it firmly. Size is omitted from some rows. Given values are once, few, many or a class for expanded clones.

V	size	D	J	CDR3	DNA
TRBV11-2	many	-	TRBJ2-7	CASSTYRADYEQYF	TGTGCCAGCAGCACCTACCGGGCAGACTACGAGCAGTACTTC
TRBV5-1	few	-	TRBJ2-1	CASSLAPYNEQFF	TGCGCCAGCAGCTTAGCCCCGTACAATGAGCAGTTCTTC
TRBV20-1	many	TRBD1	TRBJ2-7	CSARGPRTGREQYF	TGCAGTGCTAGGGGACCTAGGACAGGGCGCGAGCAGTACTTC
TRBV4-1	few	-	TRBJ1-5	CASSQDGGRSAIKQPQHF	TGCGCCAGCAGCCAAGATGGGGGGCGGTCTGCAATAAAACAGCCCCAGCATTTT
TRBV5-5	many	-	TRBJ2-7	CASSGKTYEQYF	TGTGCCAGCAGCGGGAAGACCTACGAGCAGTACTTC
TRBV27	few	TRBD1	TRBJ1-6	CASSIDRARSPLHF	TGTGCCAGCAGTATAGACAGGGCTCGTTCACCCCTCCACTTT
TRBV25-1	-	-	TRBJ2-7	CASSDYTQYF	TGTGCCAGCAGTGACTACACCCAGTACTTC
TRBV20-1	many	-	TRBJ2-7	CSAPGGAAYEQYF	TGCAGTGCCCCTGGGGGGGCAGCATACGAGCAGTACTTC
TRBV7-3	-	-	TRBJ2-1	CASSAVDAVVSDEQFF	TGTGCCAGCAGTGCGGTTGACGCGGTCGTATCCGATGAGCAGTTCTTC
TRBV27	-	-	TRBJ2-7	CASSHTRYEQYF	TGTGCCAGCAGTCACACGCGGTACGAGCAGTACTTC
TRBV9	-	-	TRBJ2-1	CASSPHGGQGRDEQFF	TGTGCCAGCAGCCCCCACGGGGGACAAGGACGTGATGAGCAGTTCTTC
TRBV12-3/TRBV12-4	few	-	TRBJ2-1	CASSLRLNMYNEQFF	TGTGCCAGCAGTTTAAGGCTAAATATGTACAATGAGCAGTTCTTC
TRBV20-1	many	TRBD2	TRBJ2-7	CSAVAGTTKESYEQYF	TGCAGTGCTGTGGCCGGGACTACCAAGGAGAGTTACGAGCAGTACTTC
TRBV30	many	-	TRBJ1-1	CAWSSQPNTEAFF	TGTGCCTGGAGTTCTCAGCCGAACACTGAAGCTTTCTTT
TRBV18	many	-	TRBJ1-2	CASSPPSGRSYGYTF	TGTGCCAGCTCACCCCCCTCCGGCAGGAGCTATGGCTACACCTTC
TRBV4-1	-	-	TRBJ1-4	CASSQGWREKLFF	TGCGCCAGCAGCCAAGGTTGGAGGGAAAAACTGTTTTTT
TRBV2	many	-	TRBJ2-7	CASRDDWNAYEQYF	TGTGCCAGCAGGGACGACTGGAACGCCTACGAGCAGTACTTC
TRBV9	-	-	TRBJ2-1	CASSQAGHNTDEQFF	TGTGCCAGCAGCCAAGCGGGACACAATACGGATGAGCAGTTCTTC
TRBV6-2/TRBV6-3	-	-	TRBJ2-1	CASSDPGSYNEQFF	TGTGCCAGCAGTGATCCAGGCTCCTACAATGAGCAGTTCTTC
TRBV27	once	-	TRBJ2-1	CASSLEGLYNEQLF	TGTGCCAGCAGTTTAGAGGGACTCTACAATGAGCAGCTCTTC
TRBV28	many	TRBD2	TRBJ2-7	CASLGGSGATYEQYF	TGTGCCAGCCTAGGTGGTAGCGGGGCCACCTACGAGCAGTACTTC
TRBV6-1	many	-	TRBJ2-1	CASKTRVGEQFF	TGTGCCAGCAAAACTCGGGTGGGGGAGCAGTTCTTC
TRBV27	many	TRBD1	TRBJ2-7	CASNPTFGQGSYEQYF	TGTGCCAGCAACCCGACGTTCGGACAGGGCTCCTACGAGCAGTACTTC
TRBV29-1	-	-	TRBJ1-4	CSVSRGQDNEKLFF	TGCAGCGTTTCCCGGGGCCAGGATAATGAAAAACTGTTTTTT
TRBV20-1	-	-	TRBJ2-3	CSAVQRDTQYF	TGCAGTGCAGTCCAGCGAGATACGCAGTATTTT
TRBV6-1	many	-	TRBJ2-2	CASSGLPPRSVTGELFF	TGTGCCAGCAGTGGCCTCCCCCCCCGTTCAGTCACCGGGGAGCTGTTTTTT
TRBV12-3/TRBV12-4	many	-	TRBJ2-1	CASSSPTSNEQFF	TGTGCCAGCAGTTCCCCTACTAGTAATGAGCAGTTCTTC
TRBV30	-	-	TRBJ1-1	CAVRKSGNTEAFF	TGTGCCGTCCGGAAATCCGGGAACACTGAAGCTTTCTTT
TRBV27	many	-	TRBJ2-1	CASSLSQGRPSYNEQFF	TGTGCCAGCAGTTTATCGCAGGGCCGGCCTTCCTACAATGAGCAGTTCTTC
TRBV12-3/TRBV12-4	many	TRBD1	TRBJ1-2	CASSSSTGFVYDNYGYTF	TGTGCCAGCAGCTCCTCGACAGGGTTTGTGTATGATAACTATGGCTACACCTTC
TRBV5-5	many	TRBD1	TRBJ1-1	CASRQGSNTEAFF	TGTGCCAGCCGACAGGGATCGAACACTGAAGCTTTCTTT
TRBV28	-	TRBD2	TRBJ2-1	CASLTGEGYNEQFF	TGTGCCAGCCTCACCGGGGAGGGGTACAATGAGCAGTTCTTC
TRBV5-5	many	-	TRBJ2-1	CASTSLGGFTNNEQFF	TGTGCCAGCACCTCCCTTGGCGGGTTCACAAATAATGAGCAGTTCTTC
TRBV5-8	-	-	TRBJ1-2	CASSLAGHSYGYTF	TGTGCCAGCAGCTTGGCCGGACATAGCTATGGCTACACCTTC
TRBV27	many	-	TRBJ2-1	CASSSAGTRRTYNEQFF	TGTGCCAGCAGTTCCGCCGGGACGCGGCGCACGTACAATGAGCAGTTCTTC
TRBV2	many	-	TRBJ1-1	CASSVLPGENTEASF	TGTGCCAGCAGTGTACTTCCGGGGGAGAACACTGAAGCTTCCTTT
TRBV6-1	-	-	TRBJ2-2	CASSRPAVSGAGELFF	TGTGCCAGCAGCAGACCCGCGGTCAGTGGGGCCGGGGAGCTGTTTTTT
TRBV12-3/TRBV12-4	many	-	TRBJ1-1	CASSFGGRVTEAFF	TGTGCCAGCAGTTTCGGGGGGAGGGTCACTGAAGCTTTCTTT
TRBV20-1	many	-	TRBJ2-1	CSAPLPALFNNEQFF	TGCAGTGCACCTCTACCAGCGCTTTTTAACAATGAGCAGTTCTTC
TRBV12-3/TRBV12-4	many	TRBD1	TRBJ2-2	CASSEPGTGHTGELFF	TGTGCCAGCAGTGAACCCGGGACAGGGCACACCGGGGAGCTGTTTTTT
TRBV10-3	many	TRBD2	TRBJ2-7	CAISDLAGGSYEQYF	TGTGCCATCAGTGACCTAGCGGGAGGTTCCTACGAGCAGTACTTC
TRBV12-5	many	TRBD1	TRBJ1-5	CASGLVGKGQGENQPQHF	TGTGCTAGTGGTTTGGTCGGGAAGGGACAGGGGGAAAATCAGCCCCAGCATTTT
TRBV27	-	-	TRBJ1-5	CASGKMGRGNQPQHF	TGTGCCAGCGGAAAAATGGGAAGGGGCAATCAGCCCCAGCATTTT
TRBV28	many	-	TRBJ1-2	CASSPPGYTF	TGTGCCAGCAGTCCCCCAGGCTACACCTTC
TRBV27	-	-	TRBJ1-3	CASSLGGKVSGNTIYF	TGTGCCAGCAGTTTGGGGGGGAAAGTATCTGGAAACACCATATATTTT
TRBV20-1	many	TRBD1	TRBJ2-5	CSASDGQGKAQYF	TGCAGTGCAAGTGACGGACAGGGGAAGGCCCAGTACTTC
TRBV7-8	many	TRBD2	TRBJ2-3	CASSLGSSGRTWDTQYF	TGTGCCAGCAGCTTAGGATCTAGCGGGAGGACATGGGATACGCAGTATTTT
TRBV28	many	TRBD1	TRBJ1-5	CASSFHRGVQLHQHF	TGTGCCAGCAGTTTTCACAGGGGCGTCCAACTTCACCAGCATTTT
TRBV10-1	-	TRBD2	TRBJ2-1	CASSDLLAGGYNEQFF	TGCGCCAGCAGTGATTTACTAGCGGGGGGATACAATGAGCAGTTCTTC
TRBV28	few	-	TRBJ2-5	CASTLMALGLQETQYF	TGTGCCAGCACCCTGATGGCACTAGGACTACAAGAGACCCAGTACTTC
TRBV5-1	many	TRBD1	TRBJ1-2	CASSPGGGGKVYGYTF	TGCGCCAGCAGCCCCGGGGGAGGGGGCAAGGTCTATGGCTACACCTTC
TRBV6-5	many	-	TRBJ1-1	CASSFGRGRTRANTEAFF	TGTGCCAGCAGTTTCGGAAGGGGGAGGACGCGGGCGAACACTGAAGCTTTCTTT
TRBV20-1	-	TRBD2	TRBJ2-1	CSARGGLAGGQFF	TGCAGTGCTAGAGGGGGACTAGCGGGAGGTCAATTCTTC
TRBV7-2	-	TRBD2	TRBJ2-5	CASSFYPGLAVPGGTQYF	TGTGCCAGCAGCTTTTATCCGGGACTAGCGGTTCCCGGAGGGACCCAGTACTTC
TRBV19	-	-	TRBJ2-3	CASRGSRNTDTQYF	TGTGCCAGCAGGGGATCGAGAAACACAGATACGCAGTATTTT
TRBV6-2/TRBV6-3	many	-	TRBJ2-5	CASSEDLQGRETQYF	TGTGCCAGCAGTGAAGATTTGCAGGGGCGAGAGACCCAGTACTTC
TRBV15	-	-	TRBJ2-1	CATSRDRGTKNEQFF	TGTGCCACCAGCAGAGATCGGGGAACTAAAAATGAGCAGTTCTTC
TRBV20-1	many	TRBD2	TRBJ2-5	CSARRGTRGGVYQETQYF	TGCAGTGCTCGACGTGGGACTAGAGGGGGGGTGTACCAAGAGACCCAGTACTTC